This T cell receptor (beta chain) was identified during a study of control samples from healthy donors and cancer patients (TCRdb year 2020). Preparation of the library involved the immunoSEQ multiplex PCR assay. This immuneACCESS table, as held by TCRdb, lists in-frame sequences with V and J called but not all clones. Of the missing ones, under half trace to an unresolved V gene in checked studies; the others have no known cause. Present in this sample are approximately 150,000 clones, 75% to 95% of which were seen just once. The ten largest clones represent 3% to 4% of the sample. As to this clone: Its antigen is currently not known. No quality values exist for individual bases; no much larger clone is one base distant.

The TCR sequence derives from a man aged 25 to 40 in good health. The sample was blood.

CDR3 reads: CASSLVVWGIRQETQYF. The DNA sequence follows: TGTGCCAGCAGCTTAGTTGTATGGGGGATAAGACAAGAGACCCAGTACTTC. The rearranged segments are TRBV7-8 and TRBJ2-5; the D segment is perhaps TRBD1 or TRBD2, each sharing 5 matched bases. CDR1 SGHVS and CDR2 FQNEAQ are derived from the germline V gene. The CDR3 starts with the cysteine, ends with the phenylalanine, and has 17 residues. Only the CDR3 DNA is retained, 51 bases long and in frame from the first base. Relative to germline, V is 1 base shorter and J is 2 bases shorter, with 17 bases between their ends.